Listed below are T cell receptor beta chains from one sample, sequenced in a study of cytomegalovirus exposure and HLA in healthy donors. This table comes from immunoSEQ multiplex PCR, and its TCRdb copy is limited to in-frame clones, with some not included. The data contain 100,000 to 150,000 clones, just under 75% of them seen just once; the ten biggest clones take up about 4.4%. The specimen sequenced was PBMCs. These receptors all stem from a man in his fifties or sixties in good health and CMV-seropositive. CDR3s include the opening cysteine and the closing phenylalanine or tryptophan.

>TRBJ1-1|TRBV30
CAWRGEAEAFF
>TRBJ2-1|TRBV9
CASSVEGDTSNEQFF
>TRBJ2-7|TRBV10-2
CASKQTSGYSYEQYF
>TRBJ1-1|TRBV4-1
CASSQAGSATEAFF
>TRBJ1-1|TRBV28
CASSSGNPIEAFF
>TRBJ1-4|TRBV15
CATSTTTGSPEKLFF
>TRBJ1-4|TRBV7-8
CASGTENNEKLFF
>TRBJ2-1|TRBV19
CASSISGRGIDNEQFF
>TRBJ1-5|TRBV14
CASSQDGSQPQHF
>TRBJ1-2|TRBV5-1
CASSLASDTSYTF
>TRBJ2-3|TRBV2
CASKTDTDTDTQYF
>TRBJ2-3|TRBV7-3
CASSVPSGGTDTQYF
>TRBJ1-2|TRBV28
CASSDGQGDGYTF
>TRBJ1-1|TRBV4-1
CASSLDRVNTEAFF
>TRBJ2-7|TRBV10-2
CASSDYSLYEQYF
>TRBJ2-1|TRBV5-6
CASSLFIRGGAIYNEQFF
>TRBJ1-1|TRBV27
CASSLNRGRYTEAFF
>TRBJ2-3|TRBV6-5
CASRLGGAGDTQYF
>TRBJ2-5|TRBV6-6
CASGLAGETQYF
>TRBJ2-7|TRBV6-6
CASRSLTSGAYEQYF
>TRBJ2-7|TRBV5-4
CASSPRGGRADEQYF
>TRBJ2-7|TRBV6-5
CASSYDLSGYEQYF
>TRBJ1-2|TRBV5-6
CASSLANRDYGYTF
>TRBJ1-1|TRBV4-2
CASSQDMGGAGTEAFF
>TRBJ2-7|TRBV19
CASSKDREYEQYF
>TRBJ2-1|TRBV30
CAWSRRNEQFF
>TRBJ2-3|TRBV5-1
CASSLGQGKVDTQYF
>TRBJ1-1|TRBV29-1
CSVEGLRGSTEAFF
>TRBJ1-2|TRBV7-9
CASSLSNSGYTF
>TRBJ1-5|TRBV28
CAVHAGNQPQHF
>TRBJ2-3|TRBV7-3
CASSTLQGMTQYF
>TRBJ1-2|TRBV29-1
CSVTGNYGYTF
>TRBJ1-3|TRBV29-1
CSVETEGNTIYF
>TRBJ1-5|TRBV30
CAWSLEGNQPQHF
>TRBJ1-1|TRBV4-1
CASSRGEGDTEAFF
>TRBJ1-2|TRBV30
CAWSGFSGSGYTF
>TRBJ1-6|TRBV27
CASSFQGTYNSPLHF
>TRBJ2-3|TRBV28
CASSPGLAGGSTDTQYF
>TRBJ2-7|TRBV27
CASSLYWTAPQYF
>TRBJ2-3|TRBV7-2
CASSQGRGGRDTQYF
>TRBJ1-1|TRBV13
CASSSRGSGGSHTEAFF
>TRBJ2-7|TRBV27
CASSPHRQGIYEQYF
>TRBJ1-5|TRBV6-5
CASSYSLDSNQPQHF
>TRBJ2-5|TRBV2
CASSEVASARETQYF
>TRBJ2-7|TRBV10-3
CAISGPPGGSQGVRSYEQYF
>TRBJ2-2|TRBV4-1
CASSRLLAGKPSGTGELFF
>TRBJ2-5|TRBV5-1
CASSLLGAGETQYF
>TRBJ2-3|TRBV9
CASSQTTRTDTQYF
>TRBJ2-3|TRBV4-1
CASSQGGSSWADTQYF
>TRBJ1-5|TRBV11-2
CASSLDLQGQPQHF
>TRBJ1-1|TRBV19
CASSIGPTGTEAFF
>TRBJ2-5|TRBV27
CASSLVGDLQETQYF
>TRBJ2-3|TRBV5-1
CARIKRGSTDTQYF
>TRBJ1-2|TRBV19
CASSIRTVDGYTF
>TRBJ2-7|TRBV28
CASSLIGQRSYEQYF